One T cell receptor beta chain is described in this entry. The data derive from a study of blood T cell repertoires in COVID-19. Study context: Samples representing acute and convalescent COVID-19 were sourced from the United States, Italy and Spain. T cells, B-cell-depleted T cells, or PBMCs provided the cDNA or gDNA that served as material.

V lost 6 bases to trimming and J lost 8 bases; unmatched junction nucleotides: 1. Germline V gives CDR1 MNHEY, CDR2 SVGAGI. The CDR3 has 11 residues. In the authors' methods: Using reference gene primer amplification, nucleated cell counts were estimated. TCRdb's table, derived via immunoSEQ multiplex PCR, lists solely in-frame clones and lacks some. V and J calls and clone size are those listed in that table; D and trimming were worked out from the DNA. The sample lists about 170,000 clones; about 89% were seen once. The rearrangement joins TRBV6-5 to TRBJ2-1; 7 bases are shared with TRBD2. This receptor was identified in a man between 65 and 85 years old with acute or convalescent COVID-19. Source material: peripheral blood. CDR3 coding DNA: TGTGCCAGCAGACGGGGGGATGAGCAGTTCTTC. It is translated as CASRRGDEQFF.